Listed below are T cell receptor beta chains from one sample, sequenced in a study of T-cell memory formation after mild COVID-19. TCRdb called the 5' RACE reads again in MiXCR, with one record for every CDR3 protein. The table records roughly 450,000 distinct CDR3 sequences, 15% to 20% of them present only once. The material sequenced was PBMCs or a T cell subset sorted from them (not recorded which). These receptors originate from an adult woman who had mild COVID-19 (a few samples of this study predate the infection). Cell type and time point are not known. The CDR3 runs from the conserved cysteine through the conserved F or W. A D gene is named only where the DNA matches it firmly. Rows may omit the clone size; those that give it use once, few, many or a size class.

j_gene	v_gene	d_gene	abundance	CDR3nt	CDR3aa
TRBJ1-4	TRBV30	NA	few	TGTGCCTGGAAAACAGGGCGTCGAACCCAGACTAATGAAAAACTGTTTTTT	CAWKTGRRTQTNEKLFF
TRBJ2-7	TRBV5-1	TRBD2	few	TGCGCCAGCAGCTTGGGGGGACTATTATCCTACGAGCAGTACTTC	CASSLGGLLSYEQYF
TRBJ1-5	TRBV19	NA	NA	TGTGCCAGTAAAAGGGGGGATTTCAATCAGCCCCAGCATTTT	CASKRGDFNQPQHF
TRBJ1-5	TRBV12-3/TRBV12-4	NA	many	TGTGCCAGCAGTCGGTTGGGGGATAGCAATCAGCCCCAGCATTTT	CASSRLGDSNQPQHF
TRBJ2-1	TRBV7-9	NA	NA	TGTGCCAGCACCCCACTCGGGTCCCTCCGATACAATGAGCAGTTCTTC	CASTPLGSLRYNEQFF
TRBJ2-3	TRBV7-2	TRBD2	NA	TGTGCCAGCAGCTTAGGAGCGGGGGGGCTTTTTAGTACAGATACGCAGTATTTT	CASSLGAGGLFSTDTQYF
TRBJ2-7	TRBV7-9	NA	few	TGTGCCAGCAGCTTAGAGGGGACGGAAAACTACGAGCAGTACTTC	CASSLEGTENYEQYF
TRBJ2-7	TRBV2	NA	NA	TGTGCCACCCTAAACCTGGACCGCGGAACTGACGAGCAGTACTTC	CATLNLDRGTDEQYF
TRBJ1-1	TRBV5-4	TRBD1	NA	TGTGCCAGCAGCGCCGAACCGACAGGGATTAGGAACACTGAAGCTTTCTTT	CASSAEPTGIRNTEAFF
TRBJ2-1	TRBV27	TRBD1	once	TGTGCCAGCAGTTTGGTAACAGGGGCATACAATGAGCAGTTCTTC	CASSLVTGAYNEQFF
TRBJ2-7	TRBV29-1	TRBD1	NA	TGCAGCGTTGAAAGGGACAGGGGCTACGAGCAGTACTTC	CSVERDRGYEQYF
TRBJ2-1	TRBV13	NA	many	TGTGCCAGCAGCGGCAGGCAGGGATCCATCGACGGAAGCTCCTACAATGAGCAGTTCTTC	CASSGRQGSIDGSSYNEQFF
TRBJ2-1	TRBV29-1	NA	few	TGCAGCGTTCCTTCCTATGGTTCTACTTACAATGAGCAGTTCTTC	CSVPSYGSTYNEQFF
TRBJ1-2	TRBV27	TRBD1	NA	TGTGCCAGCAGTCCGGGACAGGCGATAGCGCTCTATGGCTACACCTTC	CASSPGQAIALYGYTF
TRBJ1-6	TRBV5-1	TRBD1	NA	TGCGCCAGCACCGAGCGACAGGGGGTTTCACCCCTCCACTTT	CASTERQGVSPLHF
TRBJ2-1	TRBV12-3/TRBV12-4	NA	NA	TGTGCCAGCAGTCTCAGAGGGGCCAACTTGCGGAGCAATGAGCAGTTCTTC	CASSLRGANLRSNEQFF
TRBJ2-1	TRBV12-3/TRBV12-4	TRBD2	NA	TGTGCCAGCAGATATCGGGGGGATGAGCAGTTCTTC	CASRYRGDEQFF
TRBJ2-7	TRBV6-5	NA	many	TGTGCCAGCAGTTACCGCCTTTACTACGAGCAGTACTTC	CASSYRLYYEQYF
TRBJ2-7	TRBV9	NA	NA	TGTGCCAGCAGCGTAGGGGGCCGGGGCGAGCAGTACTTC	CASSVGGRGEQYF
TRBJ1-5	TRBV18	TRBD1	NA	TGTGCCAGCTCACCGAACAGGGGCGAGCCCCAGCATTTT	CASSPNRGEPQHF
TRBJ1-6	TRBV12-3/TRBV12-4	TRBD1	NA	TGTGCCAGCAGCGCGACAGGGGGTAATTCACCCCTCCACTTT	CASSATGGNSPLHF
TRBJ1-1	TRBV29-1	NA	NA	TGCAGCGCGTCAGGTGGTGAAGCTTTCTTT	CSASGGEAFF
TRBJ1-1	TRBV20-1	NA	few	TGCAGTGCTAGAGATCGATGGGGAACTGAAGCTTTCTTT	CSARDRWGTEAFF
TRBJ2-7	TRBV7-6	TRBD1	NA	TGTGCCAGCAGCCAAGCCTCCGGGACAGCCTACGAGCAGTACTTC	CASSQASGTAYEQYF
TRBJ2-7	TRBV29-1	NA	NA	TGCAGCGTTGAAGATCGAGGAACAGGCTTCGGTGAGCAGTACTTC	CSVEDRGTGFGEQYF
TRBJ2-7	TRBV3-1	NA	NA	TGTGCCAGCAGCCAAGATCGAGAAAAGGGTCTCTCCTACGAGCAGTACTTC	CASSQDREKGLSYEQYF
TRBJ2-1	TRBV7-9	NA	NA	TGTGCCAGCAGCTTAGAACACCACTACAATGAGCAGTTCTTC	CASSLEHHYNEQFF
TRBJ2-5	TRBV7-2	TRBD2	NA	TGTGCCAGCAGCTTAGCTGGGCTAGCGGGGGAGACCCAGTACTTC	CASSLAGLAGETQYF
TRBJ2-1	TRBV2	TRBD2	few	TGTGCCAGCTCCGGGACTAGCGGGAGCCCACTCAGGTACAATGAGCAGTTCTTC	CASSGTSGSPLRYNEQFF